This T cell receptor (beta chain) was captured in a study of T cells in Graves' hyperthyroidism and ophthalmopathy. This clonotype was seen at least ten times. The CDR3 is 15 amino acids. Losses at the gene ends were 7 bases for V and 5 bases for J; bases not matched to a gene: 9. Germline CDR1 reads SEHNR; CDR2 reads FQNEAQ (reference sequence). It was RNA transcripts that yielded the amplified TCR beta CDR3 regions. A first-round RT-PCR of the TCR CDR3 used the HTBI primer set. Each CDR3 protein is one row after TCRdb ran MiXCR on the multiplex PCR reads. This sample carries about 690,000 distinct CDR3 sequences, roughly a sixth of them seen once, and the ten largest clones take roughly a sixth. Newly diagnosed hyperthyroidism, duration under 2 months, in patients aged 18 to 65.

The clonotype comes from a man aged 45-60 years with Graves' hyperthyroidism. Sequencing was done on a sample of blood. This sequence joins TRBV7-9 and TRBJ2-3; TRBD1 matches at 10 bases. The CDR3 spells CASITRTGGIDTQYF. CDR3 coding DNA: TGTGCCAGCATCACCAGGACAGGGGGGATAGATACGCAGTATTTT.